The T cell receptor (beta chain) described here comes from a study of blood T cell repertoires in COVID-19. About the research overall: The samples span acute and convalescent COVID-19 from the United States, Italy and Spain.

Seattle participants joined during active infection and were tracked over time. Germline CDR1 is MGHDK and CDR2 is SYGVNS. V was shortened by 1 base and J by 0 bases, with 7 bases between the two germline ends. The CDR3 has 14 amino acids. Authors' methods: Amplified reference gene primers provided the basis for estimating nucleated cell counts. TCRdb keeps only in-frame clones here, not all; method: immunoSEQ multiplex PCR. V, J and clone size reflect that table, while D and trimming were determined from the DNA. The sample has approximately 99,000 clones; roughly 88% are singletons. This clonotype was obtained from a man in his forties or fifties with COVID-19, enrolled during active disease. The source material was peripheral blood. This chain links TRBV25-1 with TRBJ2-7; the D is unclear. CDR3 in amino acids: CASSELVGSYEQYF. In nucleotides, the CDR3 is TGTGCCAGCAGTGAATTGGTCGGCTCCTACGAGCAGTACTTC.